Below, one T cell receptor (beta chain) is given with its context. The sample originates from a study of shared clonotypes between healthy human individuals. The length of the CDR3 is 14 residues. Per germline, CDR1 SGHNT and CDR2 YENEEA. Trimming removed 5 bases from V and 2 bases from J, with 13 bases in between. CD8 cells classed as naive were CD45RO-negative and positively selected for CCR7, excluding terminally differentiated effector memory CD45RA+ cells. Healthy HIV-negative adults with no recent acute infections or vaccinations were recruited as donors. The table came from immunoSEQ multiplex PCR; TCRdb's copy has only in-frame clones and leaves some out. The sample records 1.5 million to 2.5 million clones, roughly 95% being singletons.

Sequencing input: naive CD8+ T cells sorted from blood. This receptor was taken from a man between 18 and 35 years old in good health. V and J are TRBV11-3 and TRBJ2-7, with D perhaps assigned TRBD1 or TRBD2 (5 bases each). The CDR3 DNA follows: TGTGCCAGCAGCCCAGGACACGGGGCCTACGAGCAGTACTTC. Protein sequence: CASSPGHGAYEQYF.